Listed here are 30 T cell receptor beta chains from one sample, sequenced in a study of CD8 T cells in Susac syndrome. cDNA came from about 0.5 to 1 ug RNA primed by random hexamers. TCRdb re-called the immunoSEQ multiplex PCR reads through MiXCR, storing one row per CDR3 protein. The data contain 130,000 or so distinct CDR3 sequences, more than 75% of them singletons. Sequencing input: CD8+ T cells from PBMCs. The receptors originated from a human donor with multiple sclerosis.

The chain has TRBV7-8 and TRBJ2-1; 7 bases match TRBD2. There are 13 residues in the CDR3. V lost 1 base and J lost 12; bases outside the gene matches: 6. Germline lookup yields CDR1 SGHVS and CDR2 FQNEAQ. As DNA, the CDR3 is TGTGCCAGCAGCTTAGTAGGGGACTACCTGCAGTTCTTC. Protein sequence: CASSLVGDYLQFF.

On this clonotype itself: The junction and the germline gene differ at one end; a read error may be behind it. The gene calls are TRBV27 and TRBJ2-7; D unresolved. In germline, CDR1 is MNHEY, CDR2 SMNVEV (reference sequence). The CDR3 is 11 amino acids. The CDR3 sequence is CASSHSNEQYF. Here the CDR3 DNA reads TGTGCCAGCAGCCACTCCAACGAGCAGTACTTC.

This chain joins TRBV19 and TRBJ1-2; no firm D call. With 7 bases removed from V and 4 bases from J, the gap between germline ends came to 4 bases. Germline lookup yields CDR1 LNHDA and CDR2 SQIVND (reference sequence). The length of the CDR3 is 10 residues. The CDR3 region is CASTFYGYTF. CDR3 nucleotide sequence: TGTGCCAGTACCTTCTATGGCTACACCTTC.

The CDR3 nucleotides read TGTGCCAGCAGCCCAGGAACAGGGGGCCTTTATACAGATACGCAGTATTTT. Translated: CASSPGTGGLYTDTQYF. The rearrangement links TRBV4-2 to TRBJ2-3; 9 nucleotides line up with TRBD1. This CDR3 spans 17 amino acids. J was trimmed by 3 bases and V by 4 bases; bases with no gene match: 11. Germline CDR1 reads LGHNA; CDR2 reads YNFKEQ.

V is TRBV7-9 and J is TRBJ1-1; the D gene is possibly TRBD1 (6 bases). The germline V and J ends were trimmed by 6 bases and 8 bases, with 13 bases remaining between them. The CDR3 runs to 12 residues. CDR1 and CDR2 from the germline V gene are SEHNR and FQNEAQ (reference sequence). CDR3 sequence reads: CASRKGHVEAFF. The CDR3 region has the DNA TGTGCCAGCAGAAAGGGACACGTCGAAGCTTTCTTT.

V gene TRBV30 combines with J gene TRBJ2-5; 7 nucleotides match TRBD2. J gave up 5 bases and V 2 bases, and 2 bases lay outside the gene matches. The CDR3 totals 12 residues. The germline V gene has CDR1 GTSNPN and CDR2 SVGIG (reference sequence). The CDR3 sequence is CAWSFSGETQYF. CDR3 coding DNA: TGTGCCTGGAGTTTTAGCGGGGAGACCCAGTACTTC. The variable domain in full, with the rest retrieved from reference TRBV30 and TRBJ2-5, is SQTIHQWPATLVQPVGSPLSLECTVEGTSNPNLYWYRQAAGRGLQLLFYSVGIGQISSEVPQNLSASRPQDRQFILSSKKLLLSDSGFYLCAWSFSGETQYFGPGTRLLVL.

The chain uses TRBV4-1 and TRBJ2-5; TRBD2 matches 8 bases. CDR3 length: 13 amino acids. Unmatched junction bases numbered 4, after V lost 8 bases and J lost 2 bases. Germline loops: CDR1 MGHRA, CDR2 YSYEKL. The CDR3 loop reads CASRGGGQETQYF. CDR3 DNA sequence: TGCGCCAGCCGGGGGGGCGGGCAAGAGACCCAGTACTTC.

This clonotype occurred once. The rearrangement joins TRBV5-6 to TRBJ1-5; D gene uncertain. This CDR3 contains 12 residues. Looked up from germline, CDR1 is SGHDT and CDR2 is YYEEEE. V was pared by 4 bases and J by 4 bases, with 6 bases between. The CDR3 region is CASSVLNQPQHF. CDR3 sequence (DNA): TGTGCCAGCAGCGTTTTGAATCAGCCCCAGCATTTT.

This chain links TRBV5-1 with TRBJ2-7; D unclear. Trimming took 0 bases from V and 2 from J, leaving 12 bases between them. Germline V CDR1 and CDR2: SGHRS, YFSETQ. This CDR3 spans 15 amino acids. The CDR3 sequence: CASSLEVMVPYEQYF. In nucleotides, the CDR3 is TGCGCCAGCAGCTTGGAGGTCATGGTCCCCTACGAGCAGTACTTC.

The count of this clonotype is one. This sequence joins TRBV30 and TRBJ2-7, with TRBD2 identical over 7 bases. Germline V gives CDR1 GTSNPN, CDR2 SVGIG (reference sequence). V was pared by 4 bases and J by 1 base, with 4 bases of the junction left unmatched. The CDR3 is 13 amino acids. Here the CDR3 reads CAWIGLDSYEQYF. The CDR3, as DNA: TGTGCCTGGATAGGACTAGATTCCTACGAGCAGTACTTC.

This chain links TRBV7-9 with TRBJ2-1; possibly TRBD2 for D (5 bases). The ends were cut back, 1 base at V and 4 bases at J, with 8 bases in the middle. CDR3 length: 14 residues. Per germline, CDR1 SEHNR and CDR2 FQNEAQ (reference sequence). The CDR3 region has the DNA TGTGCCAGCAGCTTAGTCGGGATGTACAATGAGCAGTTCTTC. This codes for CASSLVGMYNEQFF.

V and J are TRBV12-5 and TRBJ2-3; 7 nucleotides match TRBD2. The CDR3 length is 15 residues. V shed 6 bases and J 1 base; nucleotides not matched to a gene: 7. CDR1 LGHNT and CDR2 FRNRAP come from the germline V gene. CDR3 nucleotide sequence: TGTGCTAGTGGGGGAGGGAGATACGGCACAGATACGCAGTATTTT. This gives the protein CASGGGRYGTDTQYF.

The chain employs TRBV19 and TRBJ2-7; no definite D call. Germline V gene data show CDR1 as LNHDA and CDR2 as SQIVND (reference sequence). This CDR3 is 15 amino acids long. Trimming removed 0 bases from V and 2 bases from J, with 11 bases in between. CDR3 in amino acids: CASSIDGSSTYEQYF. CDR3 DNA: TGTGCCAGTAGTATAGATGGTTCCAGCACCTACGAGCAGTACTTC.

This rearrangement joins TRBV30 to TRBJ2-7; unclear D gene. Germline V gene sequence: CDR1 GTSNPN, CDR2 SVGIG (reference sequence). The ends were cut back, 3 bases at V and 4 bases at J, with 13 bases in the middle. The length of the CDR3 is 13 residues. The CDR3 here is CAWSPGLLYEQYF. For the CDR3, the DNA is TGTGCCTGGAGCCCGGGCCTCCTTTACGAGCAGTACTTC.

The V and J genes are TRBV27 and TRBJ2-7; TRBD1 agrees at 12 bases. The length of the CDR3 is 14 residues. The germline CDR1 and CDR2 sequences are MNHEY and SMNVEV (reference sequence). The ends lost 5 bases at V and 6 bases at J; junction bases unmatched: 5. The CDR3 loop reads CASSDRDRGLEQYF. As DNA, the CDR3 is TGTGCCAGCAGTGACCGGGACAGGGGGCTCGAGCAGTACTTC.

This chain joins TRBV6-6 and TRBJ2-7; perhaps TRBD2 as D (5 bases). CDR1 and CDR2 (germline): MNHNY, SVGAGI (reference sequence). Trimming cost V 0 bases and J 0 bases, with 6 bases left between them. This CDR3 is 14 amino acids long. CDR3 nucleotide sequence: TGTGCCAGCAGTTACTCTGAGGGCTCCTACGAGCAGTACTTC. Translating gives CASSYSEGSYEQYF.

Only a few counts were recorded for this clonotype. The gene calls are TRBV3-1 and TRBJ2-3; D unresolved. Germline assignment: CDR1 LGHDT and CDR2 YNNKEL (reference sequence). The V and J ends lost 0 bases and 2 bases respectively, with 9 bases between them. The CDR3 has 15 residues. The CDR3 sequence: CASSQDIGFTDTQYF. CDR3 DNA: TGTGCCAGCAGCCAAGATATAGGTTTCACAGATACGCAGTATTTT.

CDR3 nucleotides: TGTGCCATCACGGGAACAGTTCTCGATGAGCAGTTCTTC. Its translation is CAITGTVLDEQFF. The chain combines TRBV10-3 with TRBJ2-1; a possible D gene is TRBD2 (5 bases). V shed 7 bases and J shed 8 bases, with 15 bases lying between them. Germline assignment: CDR1 ENHRY and CDR2 SYGVKD. The CDR3 is 13 residues long.

The gene calls are TRBV7-9 and TRBJ2-1; tentatively, D is TRBD2 (6 bases). V lost 1 base and J 0 bases, leaving 10 bases between the germline ends. In germline, CDR1 is SEHNR, CDR2 FQNEAQ (reference sequence). This CDR3 comprises 16 residues. Here the CDR3 reads CASSLERVSSYNEQFF. CDR3 bases: TGTGCCAGCAGCTTAGAGCGGGTTAGCTCCTACAATGAGCAGTTCTTC.

V gene TRBV18 combines with J gene TRBJ2-1; 8 bases fit TRBD1. The CDR3 is made up of 14 amino acids. Trimming took 3 bases from V and 8 from J; bases not matched to a gene: 6. Germline V gives CDR1 KGHSH, CDR2 LQKENI. CDR3 protein: CASSPPGTGYEQFF. CDR3 DNA sequence: TGTGCCAGCTCACCTCCGGGGACAGGCTATGAGCAGTTCTTC.

V and J are TRBV19 and TRBJ2-2; weak D call: TRBD1 (6 bases). Looked up from germline, CDR1 is LNHDA and CDR2 is SQIVND (reference sequence). This CDR3 is 17 amino acids long. V was shortened by 3 bases and J by 7 bases, with 21 bases between the two germline ends. CDR3 bases: TGTGCCAGTAGTATCCCCAGGGGAGAGGGCTATAGCGGGGAGCTGTTTTTT. Protein product: CASSIPRGEGYSGELFF.

The rearrangement joins TRBV3-1 to TRBJ2-1; TRBD2 aligns across 9 bases. The CDR3 extends over 17 amino acids. Unmatched junction bases numbered 14, after V lost 1 base and J lost 10 bases. Germline CDR1 and CDR2: LGHDT and YNNKEL (reference sequence). CDR3 in DNA: TGTGCCAGCAGCCAAGCCACAACCCTTACTAGCGGGCGGGAGCAGTTCTTC. It translates to CASSQATTLTSGREQFF.

This clonotype was seen a few times. This chain connects TRBV27 to TRBJ2-7; TRBD2 agrees at 11 bases. J was trimmed by 1 base and V by 2 bases; bases with no gene match: 1. CDR3 length: 15 residues. Per germline, CDR1 MNHEY and CDR2 SMNVEV (reference sequence). This chain's CDR3 is CASSLGLAGSYEQYF. The DNA of the CDR3 is TGTGCCAGCAGTTTAGGACTAGCGGGTTCCTACGAGCAGTACTTC.

The chain combines TRBV6-2 or TRBV6-3 with TRBJ1-1; tentatively, D is TRBD1 (6 bases). This CDR3 spans 14 amino acids. CDR1 and CDR2 from the germline V gene are MNHEY and SVGEGT. Deletions cut 2 bases from V and 4 bases from J, with 11 bases between. The CDR3: CASSYPRGVTEAFF. CDR3 bases: TGTGCCAGCAGTTACCCGAGGGGGGTCACTGAAGCTTTCTTT.

V gene TRBV24-1 combines with J gene TRBJ2-1, with a possible D match to TRBD2 (6 bases). The germline gives CDR1 KGHDR, CDR2 SFDVKD. The CDR3 consists of 14 residues. V gave up 5 bases and J gave up 5 bases, with 12 bases separating them. The CDR3 nucleotides read TGTGCCACCAGTGGACGGGAGTTTAACAATGAGCAGTTCTTC. Protein: CATSGREFNNEQFF.

This chain uses TRBV30 with TRBJ1-1; no clear D. Germline loops: CDR1 GTSNPN, CDR2 SVGIG (reference sequence). The V and J ends lost 3 bases and 5 bases respectively, with 13 bases between them. The CDR3 totals 13 residues. CDR3 nucleotide sequence: TGTGCCTGGAGCCCCGACGTGGGTACTGAAGCTTTCTTT. Its protein product is CAWSPDVGTEAFF. Together with reference TRBV30 and TRBJ1-1, the CDR3 gives the full variable domain: SQTIHQWPATLVQPVGSPLSLECTVEGTSNPNLYWYRQAAGRGLQLLFYSVGIGQISSEVPQNLSASRPQDRQFILSSKKLLLSDSGFYLCAWSPDVGTEAFFGQGTRLTVV.

CDR3 sequence reads: CASSVGGGRAAEAFF. The CDR3 bases are TGCGCCAGCAGCGTGGGGGGGGGCCGGGCCGCTGAAGCTTTCTTT. The chain uses TRBV5-1 and TRBJ1-1; maybe TRBD1 (6 bases). This CDR3 is built from 15 residues. Germline CDR1 is SGHRS and CDR2 is YFSETQ. The V end lost 4 bases, the J end lost 6 bases, and 19 bases lay between the germline ends.

In DNA form, the CDR3 reads TGTGCCAGCAGCCAAGATAAGTTGAGACTAGCGGGAGGGACCCAAGAGACCCAGTACTTC. It codes for CASSQDKLRLAGGTQETQYF. V and J are TRBV3-1 and TRBJ2-5, with 14 bases fitting TRBD2. Per germline, CDR1 LGHDT and CDR2 YNNKEL (reference sequence). With V trimmed by 0 bases and J by 1 base, 10 bases remained unmatched. There are 20 residues in the CDR3.

The chain carries TRBV9 and TRBJ1-1; possibly TRBD1 for D (6 bases). Germline CDR1 reads SGDLS; CDR2 reads YYNGEE. V was shortened by 3 bases and J by 8 bases, with 11 bases between the two germline ends. This CDR3 region has 12 residues. Here the CDR3 DNA reads TGTGCCAGCAGCGCGGCTGGGGGCGAAGCTTTCTTT. Its translation is CASSAAGGEAFF.

This chain joins TRBV30 and TRBJ2-2; D gene unclear. The germline V gene has CDR1 GTSNPN and CDR2 SVGIG (reference sequence). V lost 0 bases and J lost 5, with 4 bases in between. The CDR3 is made up of 12 amino acids. CDR3 region: CAWSVSTGELFF. The CDR3 region has the DNA TGTGCCTGGAGTGTATCTACCGGGGAGCTGTTTTTT.